Presented here are 17 T cell receptor beta chains from one specimen sequenced in a study of vaccination and CD4 T cells after COVID-19 (dated by TCRdb to 2022 to 2024). These TCRs' antigens remain unknown. Libraries were constructed by PCR. TCRdb records Illumina iSeq 100 as the sequencer. DNA from cultured CD4+ T cells was subjected to TCR sequencing with the Oncomine TCR Beta short-read assay at the Johns Hopkins FTIC core. TCRdb reworked the public reads: Q25 trimming with fastp, MiXCR clone assembly, productive beta chains retained. Each record represents a unique CDR3 protein, reported with the most common genes and DNA among its rows. Present in this sample are around 18,000 distinct CDR3 sequences, about 51% of which were seen just once. In total, the top ten clones hold 21% of the sample. Per the publication, the time point label means: late sampling 161 to 241 days after vaccination in a few convalescent patients. The sample's treatment or condition label is to be understood as: approximately 11-day PBMC culture with coronavirus spike peptide pools or control peptides (ViraFEST assay).

This sample comprised CD4+ T cells from blood, cultured in vitro, obtained about 7 months after SARS-CoV-2 vaccination. The receptors were sampled from a human donor who had recovered from COVID-19.

This chain connects TRBV4-1 to TRBJ2-7; weak D call: TRBD2 (7 bases). V lost 0 bases and J lost 6, with 15 bases in between. The germline CDR1 and CDR2 sequences are MGHRA and YSYEKL. This CDR3 has 15 amino acids. The CDR3 sequence: CASSQEGGGRAEQYF. For the CDR3, the DNA is TGCGCCAGCAGCCAAGAGGGAGGGGGTCGGGCCGAGCAGTACTTC.

This sequence joins TRBV6-1 and TRBJ2-1, with 11 bases identical to TRBD2. This CDR3 is 15 amino acids long. The germline V gene has CDR1 MNHNS and CDR2 SASEGT. V was pared by 6 bases and J by 2 bases, with 3 bases of the junction left unmatched. Here the CDR3 reads CASSPGLAAYNEQFF. CDR3 DNA sequence: TGTGCCAGCAGCCCGGGACTAGCGGCCTACAATGAGCAGTTCTTC.

A single count supports this clonotype. The V and J genes are TRBV19 and TRBJ1-1; D not resolved. In germline, CDR1 is LNHDA, CDR2 SQIVND (reference sequence). The CDR3 consists of 13 residues. The V end was cut by 9 bases, the J end by 2 bases, with 13 bases between. The DNA for the CDR3 is TGTGCCAGCGGTCCCTGGGAAAACACTGAAGCTTTCTTT. This gives the protein CASGPWENTEAFF.

V gene TRBV15 combines with J gene TRBJ2-7, with D unclear. The V gene lost 1 base and the J gene lost 0 bases, with 13 bases spanning the gap. CDR3 length: 16 amino acids. Germline V gene lookup returns CDR1 LNHNV and CDR2 YYDKDF (reference sequence). The chain's CDR3 is CATSRGTTRSSYEQYF. In DNA form, the CDR3 reads TGTGCCACCAGCAGAGGGACGACAAGGAGCTCCTACGAGCAGTACTTC.

CDR3 DNA sequence: TGTGCCAGCAGTCCAAATCAGGGATGGACCATATATTTT. This gives the protein CASSPNQGWTIYF. This chain links TRBV6-1 with TRBJ1-3; D may be TRBD1 (5 bases). CDR3 length: 13 amino acids. In germline, CDR1 is MNHNS, CDR2 SASEGT. Trimming left V 5 bases short and J 10 bases short, with 15 bases between.

The CDR3 sequence: CASSSRTSGSVETQYF. CDR3 nucleotides: TGTGCCAGCAGCTCGCGGACTAGCGGGAGTGTGGAGACCCAGTACTTC. V gene TRBV7-2 combines with J gene TRBJ2-5, with 13 nucleotides matching TRBD2. Trimming took 4 bases from V and 5 from J; bases not matched to a gene: 7. The CDR3 runs to 16 residues. Germline V gene sequence: CDR1 SGHTA, CDR2 FQGNSA. Based on the CDR3 plus reference TRBV7-2 and TRBJ2-5, the full variable domain is GAGVSQSPSNKVTEKGKDVELRCDPISGHTALYWYRQSLGQGLEFLIYFQGNSAPDKSGLPSDRFSAERTGGSVSTLTIQRTQQEDSAVYLCASSSRTSGSVETQYFGPGTRLLVL.

V usage is TRBV7-9 and J usage is TRBJ2-7; D is ambiguous. Between the trimmed V and J ends, which lost 6 bases and 3 bases, there was a span of 12 bases. Germline values: CDR1 SEHNR, CDR2 FQNEAQ (reference sequence). The CDR3 totals 13 residues. The DNA of the CDR3 is TGTGCCAGCAGTCACGGACCTAACTACGAGCAGTACTTC. Encoded protein: CASSHGPNYEQYF.

The chain joins TRBV5-4 to TRBJ2-1; 10 nucleotides match TRBD2. Unmatched junction bases numbered 15, after V lost 4 bases and J lost 2 bases. This CDR3 comprises 19 residues. Germline CDR1 SGHNT, CDR2 YYREEE (reference sequence). CDR3 sequence: CASSQVTSGRGGAYNEQFF. CDR3 nucleotide sequence: TGTGCCAGCAGCCAGGTCACGAGCGGGAGGGGCGGCGCCTACAATGAGCAGTTCTTC. The full variable domain, with the rest looked up from reference TRBV5-4 and TRBJ2-1, is ETGVTQSPTHLIKTRGQQVTLRCSSQSGHNTVSWYQQALGQGPQFIFQYYREEENGRGNFPPRFSGLQFPNYSSELNVNALELDDSALYLCASSQVTSGRGGAYNEQFFGPGTRLTVL.

This clonotype was seen a handful of times. The rearrangement joins TRBV24-1 to TRBJ1-5; no reliable D call. CDR3 length equals 14 residues. Germline V CDR1 and CDR2: KGHDR, SFDVKD. Trimming shortened V by 10 bases and J by 0 bases, and 12 bases separated the two germline ends. The CDR3 sequence: CATGQTNSNQPQHF. The DNA for the CDR3 is TGTGCCACGGGCCAGACAAATAGCAATCAGCCCCAGCATTTT.

The V and J genes are TRBV7-3 and TRBJ2-3, with D possibly called TRBD1 or TRBD2 (6 bases each). Trimming stripped 6 bases from V and 8 bases from J, with 21 bases between. The CDR3 contains 15 residues. The germline gives CDR1 SGHTA, CDR2 FQGTGA. The CDR3 coding sequence is TGTGCCAGCAGTCCTACAGGGACCCCCGGGGGTACGCAGTATTTT. It translates to CASSPTGTPGGTQYF.

This chain links TRBV6-1 with TRBJ1-2; weak D call: TRBD1 (5 bases). From germline, CDR1 is MNHNS and CDR2 SASEGT. The length of the CDR3 is 15 residues. Trimming shortened V by 0 bases and J by 5 bases, and 13 bases separated the two germline ends. The CDR3 is CASSEALGGEYGYTF. CDR3 sequence (DNA): TGTGCCAGCAGTGAAGCCTTGGGGGGGGAATATGGCTACACCTTC.

The rearrangement links TRBV27 to TRBJ1-5; 8 bases are a match to TRBD1. Trimming took 4 bases from V and 5 from J; bases not matched to a gene: 13. This CDR3 region has 17 residues. Germline V gene lookup returns CDR1 MNHEY and CDR2 SMNVEV (reference sequence). DNA for the CDR3: TGTGCCAGCAGTTCCGCACTCCCAAAGACAGGGGATCAGCCCCAGCATTTT. It translates to CASSSALPKTGDQPQHF.

The genes are TRBV21-1 and TRBJ2-7; the D segment call TRBD1 is taken from the table without a DNA check. TRBV21-1 is reported as a pseudogene. CDR3 size: 14 residues. CDR3 sequence reads: CASSAGQGAGEQYF. The CDR3 nucleotides read TGTGCCAGCAGCGCGGGACAGGGGGCAGGCGAGCAGTACTTC.

The rearrangement uses TRBV6-2 or TRBV6-3 and TRBJ2-1; the match to TRBD2 covers 9 bases. The CDR3 extends over 13 amino acids. J was trimmed by 7 bases and V by 8 bases; bases with no gene match: 6. Germline values: CDR1 MNHEY, CDR2 SVGEGT. CDR3 sequence (DNA): TGTGCCAGCCGTAGACTAGCGGTAAATGAGCAGTTCTTC. This encodes CASRRLAVNEQFF.

CDR3 in amino acids: CASSLAAGTTGNTIYF. The CDR3 nucleotides read TGTGCCAGCAGCTTAGCGGCAGGGACTACTGGAAACACCATATATTTT. This sequence joins TRBV7-6 and TRBJ1-3, with D possibly being TRBD1 (5 bases). Trimming took off 0 bases at V and 2 bases at J, with 11 bases between the two ends. The germline V gene encodes CDR1 SGHVS and CDR2 FNYEAQ. This CDR3 spans 16 amino acids.

J is TRBJ2-1 and V is TRBV19; the D gene is possibly TRBD1 (5 bases). In germline, CDR1 is LNHDA, CDR2 SQIVND (reference sequence). V was clipped by 5 bases and J by 16 bases, with 21 bases between them. This CDR3 has 13 residues. The CDR3 DNA is TGTGCCAGTAGTCCCACCGACAGCCCGGCGTTATTCTTC. Translation: CASSPTDSPALFF.

There are a few counts of this clonotype. The V and J genes are TRBV6-1 and TRBJ2-3, with TRBD1 matching 7 bases. The CDR3 is made up of 11 amino acids. Germline V lookup: CDR1 MNHNS, CDR2 SASEGT. The V gene end was trimmed by 8 bases and the J gene end by 9 bases; junction bases not matched to a gene: 5. In DNA, the CDR3 is TGTGCCAGCGGACCGGGACAGACGCAGTATTTT. Protein: CASGPGQTQYF.